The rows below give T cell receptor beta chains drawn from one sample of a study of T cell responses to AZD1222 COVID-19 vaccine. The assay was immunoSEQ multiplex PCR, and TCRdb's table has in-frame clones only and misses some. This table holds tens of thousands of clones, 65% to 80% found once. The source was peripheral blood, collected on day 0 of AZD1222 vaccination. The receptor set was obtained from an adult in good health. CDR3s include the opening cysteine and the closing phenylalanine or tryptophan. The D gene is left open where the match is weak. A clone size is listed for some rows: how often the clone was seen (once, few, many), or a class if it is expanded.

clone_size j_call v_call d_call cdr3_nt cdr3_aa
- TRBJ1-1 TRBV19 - TGTGCCAGTAGTATTCGGGGTGGCAACACTGAAGCTTTCTTT CASSIRGGNTEAFF
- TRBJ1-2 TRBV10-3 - TGTGCCATCAGTGATAGACAGGCCCTAAACTATGGCTACACCTTC CAISDRQALNYGYTF
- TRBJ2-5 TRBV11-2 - TGTGCCAGCAGCCTGGTGGGCCAAGAGACCCAGTACTTC CASSLVGQETQYF
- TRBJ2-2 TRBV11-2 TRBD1 TGTGCCAGCAGCTTCGGGACAGGGGTAACCGGGGAGCTGTTTTTT CASSFGTGVTGELFF
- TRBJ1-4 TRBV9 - TGTGCCAGCAGCGTAGTAATAGGGGGGACCACTAATGAAAAACTGTTTTTT CASSVVIGGTTNEKLFF
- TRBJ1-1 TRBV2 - TGTGCCAGCTCCATGTCAGGTTCCGGGAACACTGAAGCTTTCTTT CASSMSGSGNTEAFF
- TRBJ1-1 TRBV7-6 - TGTGCCAGCAGCCCTCGGGCGGGCAAGAACACTGAAGCTTTCTTT CASSPRAGKNTEAFF
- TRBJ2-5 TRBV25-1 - TGTGCCAGCACTCGGGCCTCAAAAGAGACCCAGTACTTC CASTRASKETQYF
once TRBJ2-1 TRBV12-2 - TGTGCAAGTCGCCGAAACCCACCTAGCGGGAGTTTCCCCGCCTACAATGAGCAGTTCTTC CASRRNPPSGSFPAYNEQFF
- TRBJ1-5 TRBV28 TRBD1 TGTGCCAGCAGTTCGGGACAGTCGGATCAGCCCCAGCATTTT CASSSGQSDQPQHF
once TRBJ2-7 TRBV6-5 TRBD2 TGTGCCTGTACCCGGGGCGGGAGCATCTACGAGCAGTACTTC CACTRGGSIYEQYF
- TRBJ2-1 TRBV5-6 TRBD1 TGTGCCAGCAGCTTTAGACCGGGACAGGGAAACTACAATGAGCAGTTCTTC CASSFRPGQGNYNEQFF
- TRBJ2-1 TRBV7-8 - TGTGCCAGCAGCTTATCGTACCCAACACATGAGCAGTTCTTC CASSLSYPTHEQFF
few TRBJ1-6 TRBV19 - TGTGCCAGTACCGCGGATAGCTCCTATAATTCACCCCTCCACTTT CASTADSSYNSPLHF
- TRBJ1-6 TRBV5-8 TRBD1 TGTGCCAGCAGCCCTGGACAGGGGGGTTTTTCACCCCTCCACTTT CASSPGQGGFSPLHF